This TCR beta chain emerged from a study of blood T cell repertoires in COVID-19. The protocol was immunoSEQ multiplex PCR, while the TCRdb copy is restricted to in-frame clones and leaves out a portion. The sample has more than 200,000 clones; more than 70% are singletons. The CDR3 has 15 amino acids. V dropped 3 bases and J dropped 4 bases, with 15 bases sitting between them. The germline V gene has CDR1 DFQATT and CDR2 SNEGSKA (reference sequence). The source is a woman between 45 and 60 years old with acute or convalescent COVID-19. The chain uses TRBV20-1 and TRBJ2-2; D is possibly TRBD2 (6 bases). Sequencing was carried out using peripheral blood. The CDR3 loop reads CSASLGGGGTGELFF. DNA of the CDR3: TGCAGTGCTAGTCTCGGGGGAGGCGGCACCGGGGAGCTGTTTTTT.